These 25 T cell receptor beta chains came from one sample sequenced in a study of blood T cell repertoires in COVID-19. The data were produced by immunoSEQ multiplex PCR, yet TCRdb's version contains in-frame clones alone and is incomplete. The sample includes 50,000 to 65,000 clones, around 85% seen only once; the top ten take 5.3%. The sample comprised peripheral blood. The receptor source for this set is a man between 65 and 85 years old with acute or convalescent COVID-19.

The rearrangement links TRBV19 to TRBJ2-7; the match to TRBD2 covers 7 bases. Germline CDR1 LNHDA, CDR2 SQIVND (reference sequence). CDR3 length: 15 residues. The junction had 7 bases not matched to a gene; V was cut back by 3 bases and J by 2 bases. Here the CDR3 reads CASSIRAGSPYEQYF. CDR3 in DNA: TGTGCCAGTAGTATTCGAGCGGGGAGCCCCTACGAGCAGTACTTC.

The chain combines TRBV5-1 with TRBJ1-2; tentatively, D is TRBD1 (5 bases). CDR1 and CDR2 (germline): SGHRS, YFSETQ. The CDR3 has 14 amino acids. Trimming shortened V by 0 bases and J by 2 bases, and 8 bases separated the two germline ends. The CDR3 region has the DNA TGCGCCAGCAGCTTGGGACAGAGGAACTATGGCTACACCTTC. Protein sequence: CASSLGQRNYGYTF.

This clone occurred a few times. The chain is built from TRBV4-2 and TRBJ2-5; 7 bases fit TRBD1. The ends lost 2 bases at V and 5 bases at J; junction bases unmatched: 8. Germline values: CDR1 LGHNA, CDR2 YNFKEQ. This CDR3 has 15 residues. Here the CDR3 reads CASSQQGQDWETQYF. The CDR3 DNA is TGTGCCAGCAGCCAACAAGGACAGGACTGGGAGACCCAGTACTTC.

In this sample, this clone turned up once. The chain has TRBV6-5 and TRBJ2-1, with a tentative D call TRBD2 (5 bases). The CDR3 has 14 amino acids. Trimming left V 0 bases short and J 15 bases short, with 18 bases between. From germline, CDR1 is MNHEY and CDR2 SVGAGI. CDR3 region: CASSYSNSGLRWFF. CDR3 sequence (DNA): TGTGCCAGCAGTTACTCGAATTCGGGATTGAGGTGGTTCTTC.

This clone was counted once. The J gene is TRBJ2-3, the V gene TRBV6-5, with 7 bases fitting TRBD1. Germline CDR1 reads MNHEY; CDR2 reads SVGAGI. Germline trimming cut 6 bases from V and 0 bases from J; bases unmatched to any gene: 6. The CDR3 covers 15 residues. The CDR3 sequence is CASRLTGASTDTQYF. Written as DNA, the CDR3 is TGTGCCAGCAGACTTACAGGGGCAAGCACAGATACGCAGTATTTT.

The J gene is TRBJ2-3, the V gene TRBV29-1; no reliable D call. V lost 0 bases and J lost 4, with 5 bases in between. This CDR3 comprises 12 residues. Per the germline V gene, CDR1 is SQVTM and CDR2 is ANQGSEA. The CDR3 loop reads CSVEEAPDTQYF. In DNA form, the CDR3 reads TGCAGCGTTGAAGAGGCCCCAGATACGCAGTATTTT.

This chain uses TRBV29-1 with TRBJ1-3; D is undetermined. Germline V gene lookup returns CDR1 SQVTM and CDR2 ANQGSEA. This CDR3 comprises 13 residues. V lost 2 bases, J lost 1 base, and 6 bases lay in between. CDR3 amino acids: CSVELTSGNTIYF. CDR3 bases: TGCAGCGTTGAACTGACATCTGGAAACACCATATATTTT.

The chain is built from TRBV6-5 and TRBJ1-2; 9 positions agree with TRBD1. Germline values: CDR1 MNHEY, CDR2 SVGAGI. Trimming took 6 bases from V and 7 from J; bases not matched to a gene: 6. The CDR3 length is 13 residues. The CDR3: CASRKGQGGGYTF. Here the CDR3 DNA reads TGTGCCAGCAGAAAGGGACAGGGTGGTGGCTACACCTTC.

V is TRBV18 and J is TRBJ2-3, with 9 bases that match TRBD2. The V gene end was trimmed by 6 bases and the J gene end by 4 bases; junction bases not matched to a gene: 5. The CDR3 is 14 residues long. Germline V gene data show CDR1 as KGHSH and CDR2 as LQKENI. The CDR3 here is CASSYSGGSDTQYF. The CDR3 DNA reads TGTGCCAGCTCCTATAGCGGGGGTTCAGATACGCAGTATTTT.

This clone was seen just once. CDR3: CASSEGQPYGYTF. The CDR3 nucleotides are TGTGCCAGCAGTGAAGGACAGCCTTATGGCTACACCTTC. The V and J genes are TRBV6-1 and TRBJ1-2; possible D gene TRBD1, 5 bases. The germline V gene encodes CDR1 MNHNS and CDR2 SASEGT. The CDR3 covers 13 residues. Trimming cost V 1 base and J 5 bases, with 8 bases left between them.

This chain links TRBV4-2 with TRBJ1-5, with D possibly TRBD1 on 5 matching bases. The CDR3 spans 15 residues. In germline, CDR1 is LGHNA, CDR2 YNFKEQ. V lost 0 bases, J lost 7 bases, and 13 bases lay in between. The DNA for the CDR3 is TGTGCCAGCAGCCAAGAGGGGGGTAGTCGGCAGCCCCAGCATTTT. It translates to CASSQEGGSRQPQHF.

This chain links TRBV5-4 with TRBJ2-5; D remains unclear. Trimming shortened V by 4 bases and J by 3 bases, and 10 bases separated the two germline ends. The CDR3 runs to 13 residues. CDR1 SGHNT and CDR2 YYREEE come from the germline V gene (reference sequence). The CDR3 DNA sequence: TGTGCCAGCAGCCCGGGTAATAAAGAGACCCAGTACTTC. This codes for CASSPGNKETQYF.

The CDR3 here is CASSLWGGMLGLSGNTIYF. The CDR3 bases are TGTGCCAGCAGTTTATGGGGGGGGATGCTGGGACTCTCTGGAAACACCATATATTTT. The V and J genes are TRBV28 and TRBJ1-3, with D possibly being TRBD1 (5 bases). The CDR3 has 19 amino acids. V lost 0 bases to trimming and J lost 0 bases, with 18 bases between them. The V gene's germline CDR1 is MDHEN and CDR2 SYDVKM.

The gene calls are TRBV5-1 and TRBJ1-1; D unclear. V was trimmed by 5 bases and J by 3 bases, leaving 20 bases between them. Germline CDR1 reads SGHRS; CDR2 reads YFSETQ. The length of the CDR3 is 16 residues. The CDR3, as DNA: TGCGCCAGCAGACGGAGACCCATGGACGGGGACACTGAAGCTTTCTTT. It translates to CASRRRPMDGDTEAFF.

V and J are TRBV5-6 and TRBJ2-7, with 8 bases aligning to TRBD1. From germline, CDR1 is SGHDT and CDR2 YYEEEE. This CDR3 contains 14 residues. V gave up 4 bases and J gave up 3 bases; unmatched junction bases: 6. The CDR3 DNA reads TGTGCCAGCAGCCACGGACAGGGATACTACGAGCAGTACTTC. Translation: CASSHGQGYYEQYF. Full variable domain (remainder filled in from reference TRBV5-6 and TRBJ2-7): DAGVTQSPTHLIKTRGQQVTLRCSPKSGHDTVSWYQQALGQGPQFIFQYYEEEERQRGNFPDRFSGHQFPNYSSELNVNALLLGDSALYLCASSHGQGYYEQYFGPGTRLTVT.

The chain uses TRBV27 and TRBJ1-2; D unclear. Looked up from germline, CDR1 is MNHEY and CDR2 is SMNVEV (reference sequence). The length of the CDR3 is 15 residues. V lost 4 bases and J lost 0, with 12 bases in between. This chain's CDR3 is CASSSTDSANYGYTF. The CDR3 nucleotides are TGTGCCAGCAGTTCTACAGATTCAGCTAACTATGGCTACACCTTC.

The chain joins TRBV2 to TRBJ1-5; TRBD1 is a possible D gene (5 bases). The CDR3 has 13 residues. Between the trimmed V and J ends, which lost 5 bases and 8 bases, there was a span of 13 bases. Germline CDR1 reads SNHLY; CDR2 reads FYNNEI. DNA for the CDR3: TGTGCCAGCAGTTGGGCCGGGGGGGAGCCCCAGCATTTT. Its translation: CASSWAGGEPQHF.

This chain joins TRBV7-9 and TRBJ2-1; no definite D call. V was cut by 0 bases and J by 4 bases, with 10 bases left in between. This CDR3 has 15 residues. CDR1 SEHNR and CDR2 FQNEAQ come from the germline V gene (reference sequence). CDR3 nucleotides: TGTGCCAGCAGCTTAGCGGGCCCCCTTTACAATGAGCAGTTCTTC. Translation: CASSLAGPLYNEQFF.

This clone was seen just once. This chain joins TRBV28 and TRBJ1-5, with D perhaps matching TRBD1 (5 bases). The CDR3 length is 14 residues. The germline gives CDR1 MDHEN, CDR2 SYDVKM. Trimming cost V 5 bases and J 5 bases, with 13 bases left between them. The CDR3 sequence is CASSGRGWDQPQHF. CDR3 in DNA: TGTGCCAGCAGTGGACGGGGGTGGGATCAGCCCCAGCATTTT.

The chain couples TRBV10-3 to TRBJ1-2; 9 bases map to TRBD1. Trimming cost V 10 bases and J 3 bases; bases outside gene matches: 18. The V gene's germline CDR1 is ENHRY and CDR2 SYGVKD. The CDR3 has 17 amino acids. The CDR3 spells CANSPRDREVSDYGYTF. DNA for the CDR3: TGTGCCAATTCACCCCGGGACAGGGAAGTTTCTGACTATGGCTACACCTTC.

Worth noting for this clone: Other nucleotide sequences in the sample specify the same CDR3. The V call is TRBV5-1, the J call TRBJ2-5; TRBD1 agrees at 7 bases. CDR3 length: 13 amino acids. In germline, CDR1 is SGHRS, CDR2 YFSETQ. Losses at the gene ends were 3 bases for V and 2 bases for J; bases not matched to a gene: 1. CDR3 protein: CASSWDSQETQYF. In DNA, the CDR3 is TGCGCCAGCAGCTGGGACAGTCAAGAGACCCAGTACTTC.

The V gene is TRBV7-2, the J gene TRBJ2-1; 9 nucleotides align to TRBD2. Germline trimming cut 0 bases from V and 4 bases from J; bases unmatched to any gene: 4. This CDR3 has 16 amino acids. The germline V gene encodes CDR1 SGHTA and CDR2 FQGNSA. In nucleotides, the CDR3 is TGTGCCAGCAGCTTAGCGGGGCGGGGGGGATACAATGAGCAGTTCTTC. This sequence encodes CASSLAGRGGYNEQFF.

The chain combines TRBV29-1 with TRBJ2-3; TRBD1 aligns across 9 bases. With 4 bases clipped from V and 6 bases from J, the junction kept 8 bases outside the gene matches. Germline V lookup: CDR1 SQVTM, CDR2 ANQGSEA. The CDR3 is 14 amino acids. The CDR3 here is CSVATGGAGDTQYF. In nucleotides, the CDR3 is TGCAGCGTTGCAACAGGGGGCGCGGGGGATACGCAGTATTTT.

This chain connects TRBV2 to TRBJ2-7; 10 bases are shared with TRBD1. The V gene's germline CDR1 is SNHLY and CDR2 FYNNEI. The CDR3 is made up of 14 amino acids. V shed 5 bases, J shed 2 bases, and the junction held 3 bases outside the gene matches. The CDR3 is CASSSGTGAYEQYF. DNA of the CDR3: TGTGCCAGCAGTTCCGGGACAGGGGCCTACGAGCAGTACTTC.

The rearrangement links TRBV18 to TRBJ1-3; 9 bases fit TRBD1. Trimming cost V 3 bases and J 2 bases; bases outside gene matches: 14. The CDR3 is made up of 19 amino acids. Germline V gene data show CDR1 as KGHSH and CDR2 as LQKENI. CDR3: CASSPLRPGQGTAGNTIYF. For the CDR3, the DNA is TGTGCCAGCTCACCCTTGCGTCCGGGACAGGGAACAGCTGGAAACACCATATATTTT.